These 12 T cell receptor beta chains were sequenced from one sample in a study of cytomegalovirus exposure and HLA in healthy donors. The PCR employed 60 Vbeta primers together with 13 Jbeta primers. TCRdb's table, derived via immunoSEQ multiplex PCR, lists solely in-frame clones and lacks some. This table has about 200,000 clones, approximately 81% appearing once. The sample taken for sequencing was PBMCs. The receptor source for this set is a man in his thirties or forties in good health and CMV-seronegative.

This clone was counted only a few times. The V gene is TRBV28, the J gene TRBJ2-4; TRBD2 is a possible D gene (6 bases). The CDR3 loop spans 17 amino acids. Per germline, CDR1 MDHEN and CDR2 SYDVKM. Trimming removed 6 bases from V and 0 bases from J, with 18 bases in between. CDR3 protein: CASRPRRGGIAKNIQYF. Here the CDR3 DNA reads TGTGCCAGCAGACCCCGCCGCGGAGGGATAGCCAAAAACATTCAGTACTTC.

The V call is TRBV28, the J call TRBJ2-5; no clear D gene. V lost 2 bases to trimming and J lost 4 bases, with 5 bases between them. The CDR3 spans 12 residues. Germline-derived CDR1 and CDR2 are MDHEN and SYDVKM. The CDR3 DNA is TGTGCCAGCAGTTTAACGGGAGAGACCCAGTACTTC. Its translation: CASSLTGETQYF.

The chain employs TRBV30 and TRBJ1-2; D ambiguous. The germline gives CDR1 GTSNPN, CDR2 SVGIG (reference sequence). The CDR3 covers 14 residues. Trimming stripped 0 bases from V and 0 bases from J, with 8 bases between. The CDR3 DNA reads as TGTGCCTGGAGTGTACTACTTTCTAACTATGGCTACACCTTC. It codes for CAWSVLLSNYGYTF.

The chain couples TRBV6-6 to TRBJ2-1, with 9 bases that match TRBD2. CDR1 is MNHNY, CDR2 SVGAGI, per germline (reference sequence). V was pared by 8 bases and J by 9 bases, with 8 bases of the junction left unmatched. The CDR3 loop spans 13 amino acids. CDR3 DNA: TGTGCCAGCTGCCCTAGCGGGGTCGGTGAGCAGTTCTTC. It is translated as CASCPSGVGEQFF.

The rearrangement uses TRBV10-3 and TRBJ1-2; the match to TRBD1 covers 10 bases. In germline, CDR1 is ENHRY, CDR2 SYGVKD. Trimming cost V 1 base and J 4 bases; bases outside gene matches: 3. This CDR3 has 15 amino acids. The CDR3 DNA is TGTGCCATCAGTGAGTTAAGGACAGGGGGCTATGGCTACACCTTC. It yields the protein CAISELRTGGYGYTF.

J is TRBJ1-1 and V is TRBV7-9, with D perhaps matching TRBD1 (5 bases). Germline V gives CDR1 SEHNR, CDR2 FQNEAQ (reference sequence). The CDR3 sequence is 12 residues long. V dropped 5 bases and J dropped 11 bases, with 15 bases sitting between them. CDR3 protein: CASSRPGRDAFF. The DNA for the CDR3 is TGTGCCAGCAGCCGGCCCGGGAGGGACGCTTTCTTT.

The rearrangement uses TRBV19 and TRBJ2-5; the D gene is possibly TRBD2 (7 bases). Trimming removed 4 bases at V and 1 base at J, with 13 bases between. Germline V gene lookup returns CDR1 LNHDA and CDR2 SQIVND (reference sequence). The CDR3 is 15 residues long. CDR3 region: CASSNGGQLQETQYF. DNA for the CDR3: TGTGCCAGTAGTAACGGGGGGCAGCTCCAAGAGACCCAGTACTTC. Full variable domain (rest looked up from reference TRBV19 and TRBJ2-5): DGGITQSPKYLFRKEGQNVTLSCEQNLNHDAMYWYRQDPGQGLRLIYYSQIVNDFQKGDIAEGYSVSREKKESFPLTVTSAQKNPTAFYLCASSNGGQLQETQYFGPGTRLLVL.

The rearrangement joins TRBV7-9 to TRBJ1-5; D unresolved. The germline V and J ends were trimmed by 1 base and 5 bases, with 12 bases remaining between them. CDR3 size: 15 residues. Germline values: CDR1 SEHNR, CDR2 FQNEAQ (reference sequence). CDR3 coding DNA: TGTGCCAGCAGCTTAGATAGAGCCGTGGATCAGCCCCAGCATTTT. Its translation is CASSLDRAVDQPQHF.

The V and J genes are TRBV18 and TRBJ1-1, with a weak D call TRBD1 (5 bases). This CDR3 has 13 amino acids. Germline CDR1 and CDR2: KGHSH and LQKENI. Deletions cut 5 bases from V and 3 bases from J, with 10 bases between. The CDR3 region is CASSSGGDTEAFF. CDR3 sequence (DNA): TGTGCCAGCTCATCGGGGGGGGACACTGAAGCTTTCTTT.

This sequence joins TRBV14 and TRBJ2-3, with unresolved D. This CDR3 has 15 amino acids. V was cut by 0 bases and J by 0 bases, with 7 bases left in between. From germline, CDR1 is SGHDN and CDR2 FVKESK. CDR3 in amino acids: CASSQETASTDTQYF. CDR3 DNA sequence: TGTGCCAGCAGCCAAGAAACAGCTAGCACAGATACGCAGTATTTT. The full variable domain, with the rest looked up from reference TRBV14 and TRBJ2-3, is EAGVTQFPSHSVIEKGQTVTLRCDPISGHDNLYWYRRVMGKEIKFLLHFVKESKQDESGMPNNRFLAERTGGTYSTLKVQPAELEDSGVYFCASSQETASTDTQYFGPGTRLTVL.

The V gene is TRBV28, the J gene TRBJ2-5; TRBD2 matches 8 bases. J gave up 5 bases and V 4 bases, and 6 bases lay outside the gene matches. From germline, CDR1 is MDHEN and CDR2 SYDVKM. This CDR3 region has 14 residues. CDR3 in DNA: TGTGCCAGCAGTTCGGGGGGGCCCGGGGAGACCCAGTACTTC. Amino acid sequence: CASSSGGPGETQYF.

V and J are TRBV19 and TRBJ1-6, with 10 bases fitting TRBD1. Trimming cost V 6 bases and J 10 bases; bases outside gene matches: 9. The CDR3 has 15 amino acids. In germline, CDR1 is LNHDA, CDR2 SQIVND (reference sequence). CDR3: CASSSGTGVVSPLHF. The CDR3 nucleotides read TGTGCCAGTAGCTCCGGGACAGGGGTAGTGTCACCCCTCCACTTT.